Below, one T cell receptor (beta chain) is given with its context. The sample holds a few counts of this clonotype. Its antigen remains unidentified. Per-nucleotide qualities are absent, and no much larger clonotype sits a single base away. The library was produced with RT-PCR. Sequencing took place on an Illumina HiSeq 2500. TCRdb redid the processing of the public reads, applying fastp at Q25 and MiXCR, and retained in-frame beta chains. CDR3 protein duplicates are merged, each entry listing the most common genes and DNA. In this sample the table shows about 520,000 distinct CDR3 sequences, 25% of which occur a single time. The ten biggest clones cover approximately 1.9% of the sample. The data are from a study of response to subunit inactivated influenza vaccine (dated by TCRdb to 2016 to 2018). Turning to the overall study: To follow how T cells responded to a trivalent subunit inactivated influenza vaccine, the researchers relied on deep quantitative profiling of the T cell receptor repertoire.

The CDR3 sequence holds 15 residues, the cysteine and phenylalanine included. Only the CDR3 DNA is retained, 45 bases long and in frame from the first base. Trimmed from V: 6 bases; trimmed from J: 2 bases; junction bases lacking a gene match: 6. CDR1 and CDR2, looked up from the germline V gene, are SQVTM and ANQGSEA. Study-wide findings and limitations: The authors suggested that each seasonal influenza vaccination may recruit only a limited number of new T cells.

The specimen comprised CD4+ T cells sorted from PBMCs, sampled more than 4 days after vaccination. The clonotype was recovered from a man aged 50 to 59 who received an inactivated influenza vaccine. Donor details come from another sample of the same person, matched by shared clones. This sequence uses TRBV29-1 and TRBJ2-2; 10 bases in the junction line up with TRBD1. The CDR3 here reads CSVRTGGTNTGELFF. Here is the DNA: TGCAGCGTCAGGACAGGGGGAACTAACACCGGGGAGCTGTTTTTT.